The clone carrying this T cell receptor beta chain occurred a few times. Antigen unknown. As for time point: persistent/refractory GD, antithyroid drugs over 5 years with positive TRAb. The TCR library was prepared using RNA isolated from PBMCs. Graves' disease was diagnosed by American Thyroid Association guidelines. The authors built TCR beta libraries using iRepertoire HTBI primers and Arm-PCR of CDR3 regions. TCRdb re-called the multiplex PCR reads with MiXCR, one entry per CDR3 protein. In the table there are 650,000 to 850,000 distinct CDR3 sequences, about 30% of which are singletons. This sample stems from a study of regulatory T cells in long-lasting Graves disease. Overall study: Over 5 years of antithyroid drugs plus positive TSH receptor antibodies defined persistent Graves' disease. Study results and limitations: Persistent cases of Graves' showed reduced TCR diversity relative to newly diagnosed patients. Patients with persistent disease showed a bias toward TRBV28, TRBJ1-2 and TRBJ2-5.

The ends lost 0 bases at V and 7 bases at J; junction bases unmatched: 4. This CDR3 is built from 15 residues. Germline CDR1 and CDR2: MNHEY and SVGAGI. The chain combines TRBV6-5 with TRBJ1-2, with TRBD1 identical over 11 bases. The TCR was taken from a female donor with Graves disease. The input for sequencing was peripheral blood mononuclear cells (PBMCs), taken when the disease was refractory, from a patient treated with antithyroid drugs. CDR3 amino acids: CASSYSSGQGVGYTF. The CDR3 nucleotides read TGTGCCAGCAGTTACTCCTCGGGACAGGGGGTTGGCTACACCTTC.